This TCR beta chain was identified in a study of cytomegalovirus exposure and HLA in healthy donors. Study summary: Genetic ancestry analysis placed approximately 79% of the 400 or so donors that were genotyped in the Caucasian-associated cluster.

The study's findings and limits: After further analysis at a later stage, roughly 15,000 TCR beta sequences were associated with HLA alleles at 0.05 false discovery rate. Reports credit the classifier with highly specific, highly sensitive diagnosis of cytomegalovirus status.

PCR employed 60 Vbeta and 13 Jbeta primers. In the original processing: In a later analysis, the count reached 82 million or so unique TCR beta chains, with about 9.9 million shared. Sequencing used immunoSEQ multiplex PCR; TCRdb keeps in-frame clones, though not all of them. The V and J calls and clone size come from that table; D and trimming were worked out from the DNA. The data show approximately 160,000 clones, with 84% seen just once and more than 4% held by the top ten. A word on this clone: Antigen: not known.

V was shortened by 5 bases and J by 5 bases, with 9 bases between the two germline ends. CDR1 is SGHRS, CDR2 YFSETQ, per germline. This CDR3 is 12 amino acids long. This sequence originates from a man in his late teens or twenties in good health and CMV-seronegative. The chain recombines TRBV5-1 with TRBJ2-3, with D unclear. Sequencing input: PBMCs. This CDR3 reads CASRMTGDTQYF. CDR3 nucleotide sequence: TGCGCCAGCAGGATGACGGGAGATACGCAGTATTTT.